This T cell receptor (beta chain) was recorded in a study of blood T cell repertoires in COVID-19. The overall study: Collection of acute and convalescent COVID-19 samples took place in the United States, Italy and Spain. PBMCs, B-cell-depleted T cells, or T cells provided the cDNA or gDNA that made up the material.

The germline V and J ends were trimmed by 2 bases and 2 bases, with 14 bases remaining between them. The germline CDR1 and CDR2 sequences are SGHAT and FQNNGV. The CDR3 extends over 16 amino acids. In the authors' workflow: Estimated nucleated cell counts came from reference gene primer amplification. The protocol was immunoSEQ multiplex PCR, while the TCRdb copy is restricted to in-frame clones and leaves out a portion. V, J and clone size were drawn from that table, and D and trimming were deduced from the DNA. The sample records about 80,000 clones, 78% being singletons. The specimen was peripheral blood. V gene TRBV11-2 combines with J gene TRBJ2-3; possibly TRBD1 for D (5 bases). The origin of this receptor is a human donor in a cohort sampled during active COVID-19. CDR3 protein: CASSLRSAGITDTQYF. The CDR3 region has the DNA TGTGCCAGCAGCTTAAGGTCGGCAGGGATCACAGATACGCAGTATTTT.